This T cell receptor beta chain derives from a study of cytomegalovirus exposure and HLA in healthy donors. Study results and caveats: The study found most TCR sequences rare, yet found some public TCRs in many donors. Analysis performed later found roughly 18,000 TCR beta sequences associated with HLA alleles at 0.05 false discovery rate.

The donors gave bone marrow, and they were healthy. Of note for this clone: The antigen is unknown.

CDR3 size: 18 residues. Losses at the gene ends were 1 base for V and 4 bases for J; bases not matched to a gene: 13. The germline V gene has CDR1 SGHAT and CDR2 FQNNGV. It was with 60 Vbeta and 13 Jbeta primers that the PCR ran. Repertoires were generated with immunoSEQ multiplex PCR, while TCRdb's copy carries only in-frame clones and drops some. The sample lists about 77,000 clones; over 60% were seen once. This chain connects TRBV11-2 to TRBJ1-2; TRBD1 aligns across 9 bases. The source is a man aged 40-49 years in good health and CMV-seronegative. The specimen was PBMCs. The CDR3 reads CASSLGSGTGFLGYGYTF. CDR3 DNA sequence: TGTGCCAGCAGCTTAGGATCCGGGACAGGGTTTTTAGGCTATGGCTACACCTTC.